Each of the 30 T cell receptor beta chains below was sequenced from the same sample in a study of blood T cells in healthy people across ages. A sample-barcoded 5' primer and a J-beta primer mix were used in a second PCR of about 6 to 11 cycles. TCRdb re-analysed the 5' RACE reads in MiXCR, keeping a single row per CDR3 protein. The repertoire includes about 510,000 distinct CDR3 sequences, roughly a quarter of them detected once, and about 3.9% sits in the top ten. These data are also associated with another study on T cells of mothers and their children.

Sequences were obtained from blood. These receptor sequences come from a boy aged 2 to 10 in good health.

The chain combines TRBV20-1 with TRBJ1-2; tentative D call: TRBD1 (5 bases). The V gene's germline CDR1 is DFQATT and CDR2 SNEGSKA (reference sequence). V shed 2 bases and J shed 8 bases, with 21 bases lying between them. CDR3 length: 15 residues. CDR3 sequence (DNA): TGCAGTGCTAGACCCGGAGGACGGGGCCTAGAGGGCTACACCTTC. It codes for CSARPGGRGLEGYTF.

This clonotype has only a few counts. The J gene is TRBJ1-2, the V gene TRBV7-2; 8 bases agree with TRBD1. CDR3 size: 14 residues. CDR1 and CDR2 (germline): SGHTA, FQGNSA. V was clipped by 6 bases and J by 4 bases; unmatched bases: 7. The CDR3: CASSRDRQLYGYTF. The CDR3, as DNA: TGTGCCAGCAGTAGGGACAGGCAGCTCTATGGCTACACCTTC.

The chain recombines TRBV24-1 with TRBJ2-7; TRBD2 agrees at 15 bases. The J call may not be correct, given that the DNA end is closer to TRBJ2-1. In germline, CDR1 is KGHDR, CDR2 SFDVKD. CDR3 length: 16 amino acids. In nucleotides, the CDR3 is TGTGCCACCAGTGAGAGGACTAGCGGGGGGGCGGGTGAGCAGTTCTTC. Its translation: CATSERTSGGAGEQFF.

Note on this clonotype: A junction boundary mismatches the germline segment, possibly from a read error. J is TRBJ2-1 and V is TRBV12-3 or TRBV12-4; D unclear. CDR3 size: 15 residues. In DNA form, the CDR3 reads TGTGCCAGCAGTTTTGCTGGGGTTTCCTATAATGAGCAGTTCTTC. It codes for CASSFAGVSYNEQFF.

This clonotype occurred a few times. The CDR3 nucleotides are TGTGCCAGCAGTTACGCCGATAGCGGGGGCGTAAATGAGCAGTTCTTC. This translates into CASSYADSGGVNEQFF. The gene calls are TRBV6-5 and TRBJ2-5; 9 bases agree with TRBD2. The DNA end lines up better with TRBJ2-1; the J call may be wrong. This CDR3 is built from 16 residues. CDR1 is MNHEY and CDR2 is SVGAGI in the germline V gene.

This chain uses TRBV5-1 with TRBJ2-3, with D maybe TRBD1 (6 bases). Trimming pared 7 bases from V and 0 bases from J, leaving 15 bases between. Germline V gene sequence: CDR1 SGHRS, CDR2 YFSETQ. The CDR3 runs 15 residues. CDR3 sequence reads: CASDPGTLSTDTQYF. The CDR3, as DNA: TGCGCCAGCGATCCCGGGACACTAAGCACAGATACGCAGTATTTT.

The chain recombines TRBV2 with TRBJ1-3, with TRBD1 matching 7 bases. The CDR3 runs 15 residues. Germline V lookup: CDR1 SNHLY, CDR2 FYNNEI. V lost 7 bases to trimming and J lost 0 bases; unmatched junction nucleotides: 6. The CDR3 sequence is CASTKDRSSGNTIYF. CDR3 in DNA: TGTGCCAGCACCAAGGACAGGTCCTCTGGAAACACCATATATTTT.

The table lists this clonotype with a count of one. The CDR3 DNA is TGTGCCAGTAGTAAACTCAGGGAAAAGGGTCTGTTCTTC. Its translation: CASSKLREKGLFF. J is TRBJ2-1 and V is TRBV19; D possibly corresponds to TRBD1 (5 bases). Between the trimmed V and J ends, which lost 4 bases and 15 bases, there was a span of 19 bases. Germline values: CDR1 LNHDA, CDR2 SQIVND (reference sequence). The CDR3 sequence is 13 residues long. Full variable domain (missing parts from reference TRBV19 and TRBJ2-1): DGGITQSPKYLFRKEGQNVTLSCEQNLNHDAMYWYRQDPGQGLRLIYYSQIVNDFQKGDIAEGYSVSREKKESFPLTVTSAQKNPTAFYLCASSKLREKGLFFGPGTRLTVL.

This chain connects TRBV20-1 to TRBJ2-3; 12 bases map to TRBD2. V dropped 0 bases and J dropped 3; count of bases not matched to a gene: 4. Germline V gene lookup returns CDR1 DFQATT and CDR2 SNEGSKA (reference sequence). The CDR3 runs to 16 residues. This CDR3 reads CSARDHLAGGTDTQYF. The CDR3 DNA sequence: TGCAGTGCTAGAGATCACCTAGCGGGGGGGACAGATACGCAGTATTTT.

J is TRBJ2-2 and V is TRBV12-3 or TRBV12-4, with D possibly matching TRBD2 (6 bases). This CDR3 is built from 13 residues. DNA for the CDR3: TGTGGGGCGGGGCACTCGAACACCGGGGAGCTGTTTTTT. Its translation: CGAGHSNTGELFF.

This clonotype came up once. DNA for the CDR3: TGCGCCAGCAGCTTGGTTTACGGGCCCAATATTTACGAGCAGTACTTC. Its translation: CASSLVYGPNIYEQYF. V and J are TRBV5-1 and TRBJ2-7, with D unresolved. Looked up from germline, CDR1 is SGHRS and CDR2 is YFSETQ. The ends were cut back, 0 bases at V and 4 bases at J, with 17 bases in the middle. The CDR3 is 16 residues long.

The sample holds a few counts of this clonotype. The rearrangement joins TRBV16 to TRBJ1-1; D is perhaps TRBD1 (6 bases). Germline values: CDR1 KGHSY, CDR2 FQNENV. This CDR3 is 15 amino acids long. V was cut by 4 bases and J by 1 base, with 13 bases left in between. The CDR3 DNA follows: TGTGCCAGCAGCCGGCCGGGACACGGGAACACTGAAGCTTTCTTT. Its protein is CASSRPGHGNTEAFF.

Only a few counts were recorded for this clonotype. This chain connects TRBV9 to TRBJ2-3; D gene ambiguous. CDR3 length: 15 amino acids. V dropped 4 bases and J dropped 0 bases, with 12 bases sitting between them. Germline V gives CDR1 SGDLS, CDR2 YYNGEE. The CDR3 DNA reads TGTGCCAGCAGCCGCTCCGACCCAAGCACAGATACGCAGTATTTT. Translation gives CASSRSDPSTDTQYF.

This clonotype turned up a few times. The rearrangement links TRBV7-9 to TRBJ2-2; D not certain. The CDR3 contains 14 residues. CDR1 and CDR2 (germline): SEHNR, FQNEAQ (reference sequence). V was clipped by 4 bases and J by 5 bases, with 11 bases between them. The CDR3 spells CASSSGLRTGELFF. Written as DNA, the CDR3 is TGTGCCAGCAGCTCCGGGTTGAGGACCGGGGAGCTGTTTTTT.

The sample holds a few counts of this clonotype. This chain connects TRBV30 to TRBJ2-2, with 7 bases fitting TRBD2. CDR3 length: 16 amino acids. With 3 bases clipped from V and 0 bases from J, the junction kept 7 bases outside the gene matches. Germline CDR1 reads GTSNPN; CDR2 reads SVGIG (reference sequence). The CDR3 here is CAWRWGEGSNTGELFF. CDR3 in DNA: TGTGCCTGGAGATGGGGGGAGGGATCGAACACCGGGGAGCTGTTTTTT.

This clonotype occurred a few times. The J gene is TRBJ2-2, the V gene TRBV6-2 or TRBV6-3, with 7 bases fitting TRBD2. The J segment lost 6 bases and the V segment lost 8 bases, leaving 9 bases of the junction unmatched. The CDR3 is made up of 14 amino acids. Germline V gene data show CDR1 as MNHEY and CDR2 as SVGEGT. The CDR3 bases are TGTGCCAGCGGGCGGGAGATGGAGTCCGGGGAGCTGTTTTTT. Translating gives CASGREMESGELFF.

This clonotype was picked up a small number of times. In DNA form, the CDR3 reads TGTGCCAGCATCCCCGGGACAGGGGATGAAAAACTGTTTTTT. Translation: CASIPGTGDEKLFF. V and J are TRBV7-9 and TRBJ1-4; 10 bases fit TRBD1. The V gene end was trimmed by 7 bases and the J gene end by 6 bases; junction bases not matched to a gene: 5. This CDR3 has 14 amino acids. Germline loops: CDR1 SEHNR, CDR2 FQNEAQ (reference sequence).

The V gene is TRBV20-1, the J gene TRBJ2-7; 9 nucleotides align to TRBD1. The germline gives CDR1 DFQATT, CDR2 SNEGSKA (reference sequence). This CDR3 is built from 14 residues. V shed 6 bases and J 5 bases; nucleotides not matched to a gene: 11. CDR3 residues: CSALGQGTLHEQYF. CDR3 DNA sequence: TGCAGTGCCCTGGGACAGGGTACCCTCCACGAGCAGTACTTC.

This chain links TRBV29-1 with TRBJ2-5; 7 bases match TRBD1. The J segment lost 0 bases and the V segment lost 3 bases, leaving 4 bases of the junction unmatched. CDR3 size: 14 residues. The germline V gene has CDR1 SQVTM and CDR2 ANQGSEA. The CDR3 coding sequence is TGCAGCGTTGATGGGACAGCGTACCAAGAGACCCAGTACTTC. It yields the protein CSVDGTAYQETQYF.

This clonotype has just a few counts. The DNA of the CDR3 is TGTGCCAGCAGTTCGGGACAGGGGGTACACGAGCAGTACTTC. It codes for CASSSGQGVHEQYF. The rearrangement joins TRBV25-1 to TRBJ2-7; 11 nucleotides agree with TRBD1. The germline gives CDR1 MGHDK, CDR2 SYGVNS. V shed 5 bases, J shed 5 bases, and the junction held 5 bases outside the gene matches. The CDR3 covers 14 residues.

This clonotype was observed a handful of times. The rearrangement joins TRBV29-1 to TRBJ1-2; D unresolved. The CDR3 covers 13 residues. V lost 3 bases to trimming and J lost 2 bases, with 10 bases between them. The germline V gene encodes CDR1 SQVTM and CDR2 ANQGSEA. The CDR3 DNA reads TGCAGCGTTGATCCCGTCACCAACTATGGCTACACCTTC. Protein: CSVDPVTNYGYTF.

This clonotype turned up a few times. The chain is built from TRBV20-1 and TRBJ2-5; D is ambiguous. Germline CDR1 reads DFQATT; CDR2 reads SNEGSKA (reference sequence). V was pared by 3 bases and J by 2 bases, with 10 bases between. CDR3 length equals 13 residues. The CDR3 loop is CSARGAAQETQYF. CDR3 coding DNA: TGCAGTGCTAGGGGTGCGGCTCAAGAGACCCAGTACTTC.

This clonotype was counted between two and nine times. The V gene is TRBV20-1, the J gene TRBJ2-1, with D perhaps matching TRBD1 (5 bases). The germline V gene has CDR1 DFQATT and CDR2 SNEGSKA (reference sequence). V lost 3 bases and J lost 5, with 20 bases in between. The CDR3 covers 16 residues. The DNA of the CDR3 is TGCAGTGCTAGGCTTCCAGGGCGGAATCAGAACAATGAGCAGTTCTTC. It encodes CSARLPGRNQNNEQFF.

CDR3 DNA sequence: TGTGCCAGCAGCCGCCGGGACACCTTTAGGGAGACCCAGTACTTC. It translates to CASSRRDTFRETQYF. The chain has TRBV6-1 and TRBJ2-1, with D perhaps matching TRBD1 (6 bases). The DNA end is more similar to TRBJ2-5, so the J call may be wrong. Looked up from germline, CDR1 is MNHNS and CDR2 is SASEGT. CDR3 size: 15 residues.

This clonotype was picked up a small number of times. This rearrangement joins TRBV7-6 to TRBJ2-3, with no clear D. V gave up 1 base and J gave up 0 bases, with 11 bases separating them. The CDR3 loop spans 16 amino acids. The germline V gene encodes CDR1 SGHVS and CDR2 FNYEAQ. The DNA for the CDR3 is TGTGCCAGCAGCTTAGATGGTTCCTCTAGCACAGATACGCAGTATTTT. This gives the protein CASSLDGSSSTDTQYF.

This clonotype came up many times. The J gene is TRBJ1-2, the V gene TRBV20-1, with TRBD1 identical over 8 bases. Germline loops: CDR1 DFQATT, CDR2 SNEGSKA (reference sequence). The CDR3 runs 13 residues. V trimming: 4 bases; J trimming: 5 bases; junction bases outside the gene matches: 6. Written as DNA, the CDR3 is TGCAGTGCTACACAGGGGGTAGGGTATGGCTACACCTTC. Translation: CSATQGVGYGYTF.

The rearrangement uses TRBV4-3 and TRBJ2-5; 9 positions agree with TRBD2. With the DNA end fitting TRBJ2-1 better, the J assignment may be wrong. CDR3 length: 17 residues. Germline V lookup: CDR1 LGHNA, CDR2 YSLEER. The chain's CDR3 is CASSQEGGSGSTYEQFF. CDR3 nucleotides: TGCGCCAGCAGCCAAGAAGGAGGTAGCGGGAGTACGTATGAGCAGTTCTTC.

The chain links TRBV6-5 to TRBJ1-1; possibly TRBD1 for D (5 bases). CDR1 and CDR2 from the germline V gene are MNHEY and SVGAGI. Deletions cut 2 bases from V and 1 base from J, with 11 bases between. This CDR3 contains 15 residues. The CDR3 sequence is CASSYLGRGNTEAFF. CDR3 nucleotides: TGTGCCAGCAGTTACCTGGGACGGGGGAACACTGAAGCTTTCTTT.

This clonotype occurred a few times. This sequence joins TRBV10-3 and TRBJ1-4; no firm D call. Trimming left V 11 bases short and J 3 bases short, with 4 bases between. CDR1 ENHRY and CDR2 SYGVKD come from the germline V gene. The CDR3 contains 10 residues. CDR3 region: CAPPNEKLFF. The CDR3 DNA follows: TGTGCCCCACCTAATGAAAAACTGTTTTTT.

Notes on this clonotype: This may be a read error: a much more frequent sequence differs by one nucleotide. V gene TRBV12-3 or TRBV12-4 combines with J gene TRBJ2-3, with D hard to call. The length of the CDR3 is 11 residues. Trimming stripped 7 bases from V and 2 bases from J, with 4 bases between. In nucleotides, the CDR3 is TGTGCCAGCATCTACACAGATACGCAGTATTTT. It specifies CASIYTDTQYF.